The source of this TCR beta chain is a study of chemoradiotherapy in HPV16-positive cancers. General study findings and limits: HPV-responsive T-cell expansion during chemoradiotherapy was linked to improved recurrence-free survival in HPV16-positive patients. Non-HPV-specific T cells did not expand in tumors during treatment, whereas candidate HPV-specific clones and E7-related motifs did.

As concerns this clone: Its antigen is unidentified.

The method was immunoSEQ multiplex PCR; TCRdb's version includes in-frame clones alone and lacks a portion of them. The sample lists roughly 20,000 clones; around 84% were seen once. Germline CDR1 reads MNHNY; CDR2 reads SVGAGI (reference sequence). V shed 5 bases and J shed 5 bases, with 10 bases lying between them. The CDR3 is 13 residues long. This sequence was found in a human donor with HPV-associated anogenital cancer. The sequenced sample was blood, obtained from a patient who underwent chemoradiotherapy. The genes are TRBV6-6 and TRBJ2-4; the D gene could be TRBD1 or TRBD2 (5 bases each). Here the CDR3 DNA reads TGTGCCAGCAGTCTCCCGGGACAAAACATTCAGTACTTC. It is translated as CASSLPGQNIQYF.